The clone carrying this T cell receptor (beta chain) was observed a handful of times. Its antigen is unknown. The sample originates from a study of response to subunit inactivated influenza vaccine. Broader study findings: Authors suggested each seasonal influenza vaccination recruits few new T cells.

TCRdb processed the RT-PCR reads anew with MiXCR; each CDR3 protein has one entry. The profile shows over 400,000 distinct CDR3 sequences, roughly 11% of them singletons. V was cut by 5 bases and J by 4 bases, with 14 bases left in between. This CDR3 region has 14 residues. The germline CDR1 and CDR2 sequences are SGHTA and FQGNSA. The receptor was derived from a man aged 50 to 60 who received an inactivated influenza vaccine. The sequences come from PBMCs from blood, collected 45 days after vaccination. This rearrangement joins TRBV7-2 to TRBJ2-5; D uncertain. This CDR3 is CASSGIRARETQYF. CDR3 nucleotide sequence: TGTGCCAGCAGCGGAATAAGAGCGCGAGAGACCCAGTACTTC.